Shown below are 26 T cell receptor beta chains from a single sample sequenced in a study of cytomegalovirus exposure and HLA in healthy donors. A multiplex PCR was run with 60 Vbeta primers and 13 Jbeta primers. Method: immunoSEQ multiplex PCR; TCRdb's copy keeps in-frame clones and lacks some. The table has more than 85,000 clones, 60% to 80% seen once. Sequencing was done on a sample of PBMCs. The receptors shown here come from a woman in her 30s in good health and CMV-seronegative.

This clone was recorded a few times. The chain combines TRBV9 with TRBJ2-7; TRBD1 is a possible D gene (6 bases). This CDR3 is 14 amino acids long. Trimming left V 0 bases short and J 3 bases short, with 10 bases between. Germline-derived CDR1 and CDR2 are SGDLS and YYNGEE. The CDR3 nucleotides are TGTGCCAGCAGCGTAGCGGCCAGGGGCTACGAGCAGTACTTC. It is translated as CASSVAARGYEQYF.

This clone has only a few counts. The chain has TRBV18 and TRBJ2-7; maybe TRBD1 (5 bases). The germline CDR1 and CDR2 sequences are KGHSH and LQKENI. The ends were cut back, 5 bases at V and 7 bases at J, with 24 bases in the middle. The CDR3 sequence is 16 residues long. CDR3 sequence: CASSSTRIDRLREQYF. The CDR3 region has the DNA TGTGCCAGCTCATCCACCCGAATTGACAGATTACGGGAGCAGTACTTC.

V is TRBV29-1 and J is TRBJ1-2; 8 bases match TRBD1. Trimming at V came to 6 bases and at J to 2 bases, leaving 5 bases not matched to a gene. CDR3 length: 13 amino acids. The germline V gene encodes CDR1 SQVTM and CDR2 ANQGSEA. Written as DNA, the CDR3 is TGCAGCGTCAGGGACAGGAAGAACTATGGCTACACCTTC. It yields the protein CSVRDRKNYGYTF.

The chain employs TRBV9 and TRBJ1-2, with D maybe TRBD1 (5 bases). V was shortened by 0 bases and J by 5 bases, with 14 bases between the two germline ends. In germline, CDR1 is SGDLS, CDR2 YYNGEE. The CDR3 length is 15 residues. This chain's CDR3 is CASSVGGAAGYGYTF. CDR3 DNA: TGTGCCAGCAGCGTAGGTGGGGCAGCCGGGTATGGCTACACCTTC.

V usage is TRBV19 and J usage is TRBJ1-1; no definite D call. The V end was cut by 3 bases, the J end by 1 base, with 9 bases between. The CDR3 has 14 amino acids. Germline V gene lookup returns CDR1 LNHDA and CDR2 SQIVND (reference sequence). CDR3 DNA sequence: TGTGCCAGTAGTATGTCGGTCCCGAACACTGAAGCTTTCTTT. It yields the protein CASSMSVPNTEAFF.

The J gene is TRBJ2-5, the V gene TRBV4-3, with 10 bases that match TRBD2. CDR3 length: 13 amino acids. Trimming at V came to 4 bases and at J to 5 bases, leaving 1 base not matched to a gene. Germline CDR1 and CDR2: LGHNA and YSLEER. The CDR3 region is CASSLTSGETQYF. The CDR3 nucleotides read TGCGCCAGCAGCCTGACTAGCGGGGAGACCCAGTACTTC.

The chain is built from TRBV6-6 and TRBJ2-3; possibly TRBD2 for D (5 bases). There are 12 residues in the CDR3. The germline V gene encodes CDR1 MNHNY and CDR2 SVGAGI (reference sequence). Trimming cost V 8 bases and J 8 bases, with 14 bases left between them. The CDR3 here is CASVGLDLTQYF. The CDR3 bases are TGTGCCAGCGTTGGACTTGACCTTACGCAGTATTTT.

The chain carries TRBV13 and TRBJ2-7; no clear D. V was shortened by 0 bases and J by 0 bases, with 9 bases between the two germline ends. CDR1 is PRHDT and CDR2 is FYEKMQ in the germline V gene (reference sequence). The CDR3 is made up of 15 amino acids. CDR3 residues: CASSLGEESSYEQYF. The CDR3 nucleotides read TGTGCCAGCAGCTTAGGCGAGGAGAGCTCCTACGAGCAGTACTTC.

CDR3 sequence: CASRGPSRVTEAFF. In DNA form, the CDR3 reads TGTGCCAGCAGGGGCCCCTCGAGGGTCACTGAAGCTTTCTTT. The chain has TRBV6-1 and TRBJ1-1; D unresolved. Germline V gene sequence: CDR1 MNHNS, CDR2 SASEGT. Trimming pared 6 bases from V and 4 bases from J, leaving 15 bases between. The CDR3 covers 14 residues.

V and J are TRBV7-2 and TRBJ2-3; TRBD1 is a possible D gene (6 bases). Germline CDR1 SGHTA, CDR2 FQGNSA. Trimming shortened V by 1 base and J by 4 bases, and 12 bases separated the two germline ends. This CDR3 region has 15 residues. The DNA of the CDR3 is TGTGCCAGCAGCTTAGGCCCGGGACACCCAGATACGCAGTATTTT. Encoded protein: CASSLGPGHPDTQYF.

The sample holds a few counts of this clone. The V and J genes are TRBV9 and TRBJ1-2; a possible D gene is TRBD1 (6 bases). Germline CDR1 and CDR2: SGDLS and YYNGEE. The CDR3 extends over 14 amino acids. With 4 bases removed from V and 4 bases from J, the gap between germline ends came to 14 bases. The CDR3 is CASSSTGTSYGYTF. The CDR3 DNA is TGTGCCAGCAGCTCCACGGGGACATCCTATGGCTACACCTTC.

The chain links TRBV29-1 to TRBJ1-1, with D possibly being TRBD1 (5 bases). V was shortened by 3 bases and J by 4 bases, with 6 bases between the two germline ends. The V gene's germline CDR1 is SQVTM and CDR2 ANQGSEA. CDR3 length: 11 residues. The CDR3 DNA reads TGCAGCGTTGAGGGGGGCACTGAAGCTTTCTTT. Translating gives CSVEGGTEAFF.

The V and J genes are TRBV7-9 and TRBJ1-1; D gene ambiguous. This CDR3 comprises 14 residues. Germline-derived CDR1 and CDR2 are SEHNR and FQNEAQ (reference sequence). V was shortened by 7 bases and J by 2 bases, with 14 bases between the two germline ends. For the CDR3, the DNA is TGTGCCAGCACCCTGCGGGCGATCAACACTGAAGCTTTCTTT. It codes for CASTLRAINTEAFF.

CDR3 sequence: CASSDTFLGQSEQYF. The CDR3 DNA follows: TGCGCCAGCAGTGACACTTTTCTTGGACAGTCCGAGCAGTACTTC. V usage is TRBV10-1 and J usage is TRBJ2-7, with a weak D call TRBD1 (6 bases). The CDR3 totals 15 residues. V was trimmed by 3 bases and J by 6 bases, leaving 18 bases between them. Germline values: CDR1 WNHNN, CDR2 SYGVQD (reference sequence).

In its sample, this clone was seen once. This chain connects TRBV5-1 to TRBJ1-1; the D gene is possibly TRBD1 (6 bases). This CDR3 contains 14 residues. V was clipped by 3 bases and J by 6 bases, with 15 bases between them. Germline V gene data show CDR1 as SGHRS and CDR2 as YFSETQ. As DNA, the CDR3 is TGCGCCAGCAGCTGGGGGCAGCGAGTCTCTGAAGCTTTCTTT. Amino acids: CASSWGQRVSEAFF. Drawing the rest from reference TRBV5-1 and TRBJ1-1, the complete variable domain is KAGVTQTPRYLIKTRGQQVTLSCSPISGHRSVSWYQQTPGQGLQFLFEYFSETQRNKGNFPGRFSGRQFSNSRSEMNVSTLELGDSALYLCASSWGQRVSEAFFGQGTRLTVV.

This clone appeared once. The DNA of the CDR3 is TGTGCCAGCAGTTATTTTACGGGAGGTGATAATGAGCAGTTCTTC. Translated: CASSYFTGGDNEQFF. The chain has TRBV7-2 and TRBJ2-1; 7 bases fit TRBD2. This CDR3 is built from 15 residues. The germline gives CDR1 SGHTA, CDR2 FQGNSA. V lost 6 bases to trimming and J lost 7 bases; unmatched junction nucleotides: 12.

This chain links TRBV18 with TRBJ1-5, with 9 positions matching TRBD1. Trimming at V came to 6 bases and at J to 6 bases, leaving 15 bases not matched to a gene. The CDR3 loop spans 17 amino acids. Per the germline V gene, CDR1 is KGHSH and CDR2 is LQKENI. In DNA, the CDR3 is TGTGCCAGCTCCCCCTCGACCGGGACAGGGCTGTTTCAGCCCCAGCATTTT. This codes for CASSPSTGTGLFQPQHF.

The genes are TRBV4-3 and TRBJ2-7; the D gene is possibly TRBD2 (5 bases). The germline V gene encodes CDR1 LGHNA and CDR2 YSLEER. Trimming took 0 bases from V and 3 from J, leaving 15 bases between them. The CDR3 runs to 16 residues. For the CDR3, the DNA is TGCGCCAGCAGCCAAGAAAGGTACGGAGGATACTACGAGCAGTACTTC. Its protein product is CASSQERYGGYYEQYF.

The chain recombines TRBV28 with TRBJ2-7, with TRBD1 matching over 7 bases. CDR3 length: 13 amino acids. The junction had 7 bases not matched to a gene; V was cut back by 7 bases and J by 4 bases. Germline V CDR1 and CDR2: MDHEN, SYDVKM. In DNA, the CDR3 is TGTGCCAGCAAAAACAGGGGCGTTTACGAGCAGTACTTC. It is translated as CASKNRGVYEQYF.

The chain joins TRBV11-2 to TRBJ1-4; a possible D gene is TRBD1 (5 bases). Between the trimmed V and J ends, which lost 1 base and 6 bases, there was a span of 9 bases. The CDR3 is 14 amino acids. The V gene's germline CDR1 is SGHAT and CDR2 FQNNGV. DNA of the CDR3: TGTGCCAGCAGCTTAGCTGCAGGGTATGAAAAACTGTTTTTT. As protein: CASSLAAGYEKLFF.

The chain uses TRBV6-1 and TRBJ2-2; perhaps TRBD1 as D (6 bases). This CDR3 comprises 15 residues. CDR1 is MNHNS, CDR2 SASEGT, per germline. V was clipped by 7 bases and J by 3 bases, with 15 bases between them. The DNA of the CDR3 is TGTGCCAGCAAGGGAACAGGGCCAGACACCGGGGAGCTGTTTTTT. The encoded protein is CASKGTGPDTGELFF.

The rearrangement uses TRBV7-9 and TRBJ1-6; 11 bases are a match to TRBD1. The CDR3 has 15 residues. Germline CDR1 and CDR2: SEHNR and FQNEAQ (reference sequence). J lost 10 bases, V lost 3 bases, and 5 bases had no gene match. CDR3 sequence: CASSFVDRGLSPLHF. CDR3 nucleotides: TGTGCCAGCAGCTTTGTGGACAGGGGGCTCTCACCCCTCCACTTT.

The chain couples TRBV4-1 to TRBJ2-5, with D possibly TRBD2 on 5 matching bases. V shed 0 bases and J shed 5 bases, with 10 bases lying between them. This CDR3 region has 14 residues. Germline CDR1 and CDR2: MGHRA and YSYEKL. DNA of the CDR3: TGCGCCAGCAGCCAAGATCCCCGGAGGGAGACCCAGTACTTC. Protein sequence: CASSQDPRRETQYF.

The chain joins TRBV6-4 to TRBJ2-2; maybe TRBD1 (5 bases). Trimming stripped 3 bases from V and 6 bases from J, with 11 bases between. Germline lookup yields CDR1 MRHNA and CDR2 SNTAGT. The CDR3 length is 14 residues. CDR3 sequence reads: CASSEQGYSGELFF. Written as DNA, the CDR3 is TGTGCCAGCAGTGAGCAGGGTTATTCCGGGGAGCTGTTTTTT.

This clone was observed a few times. The chain is built from TRBV6-5 and TRBJ2-3; perhaps TRBD1 as D (5 bases). CDR1 is MNHEY and CDR2 is SVGAGI in the germline V gene. Trimming took 3 bases from V and 1 from J, leaving 8 bases between them. The CDR3 is made up of 14 amino acids. In DNA form, the CDR3 reads TGTGCCAGCAGTTATAGACAGCGCACAGATACGCAGTATTTT. Translated, it gives CASSYRQRTDTQYF.

The chain couples TRBV28 to TRBJ2-2, with TRBD2 identical over 10 bases. Germline trimming cut 10 bases from V and 7 bases from J; bases unmatched to any gene: 15. Germline CDR1 MDHEN, CDR2 SYDVKM. This CDR3 spans 16 amino acids. The CDR3 DNA reads as TGTGCCACCCGCCCCTTTCTAGCGGGAGTGGACGGGGAGCTGTTTTTT. It yields the protein CATRPFLAGVDGELFF.